This T cell receptor beta chain was recorded in a study of T cell changes during pregnancy in multiple sclerosis. Data came from immunoSEQ multiplex PCR; TCRdb stores just in-frame clones and leaves some out. Among approximately 88,000 clones listed, approximately 94% were seen once. The germline V gene has CDR1 SGHAT and CDR2 FQNNGV. The CDR3 spans 17 residues. Trimming shortened V by 0 bases and J by 0 bases, and 12 bases separated the two germline ends. The starting material was peripheral blood, obtained in the third trimester of pregnancy. This clonotype was obtained from a female donor with multiple sclerosis, enrolled in a pregnancy study. The chain combines TRBV11-2 with TRBJ2-1, with D tentatively TRBD2 (6 bases). This chain's CDR3 is CASSLDVLASSYNEQFF. Here the CDR3 DNA reads TGTGCCAGCAGCTTAGACGTCCTAGCGAGCTCCTACAATGAGCAGTTCTTC.